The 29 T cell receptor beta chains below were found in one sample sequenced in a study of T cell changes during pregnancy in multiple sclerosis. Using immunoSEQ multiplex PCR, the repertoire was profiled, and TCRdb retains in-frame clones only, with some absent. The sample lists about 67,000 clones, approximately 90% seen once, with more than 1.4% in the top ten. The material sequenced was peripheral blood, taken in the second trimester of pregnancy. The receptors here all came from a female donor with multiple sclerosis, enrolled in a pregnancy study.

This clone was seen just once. The DNA for the CDR3 is TGTGCCAGCAGTGCGGGGGGGGCCGGTGGAGATACGCAGTATTTT. This translates into CASSAGGAGGDTQYF. This chain connects TRBV7-2 to TRBJ2-3; 9 positions agree with TRBD2. The CDR3 is made up of 15 amino acids. Germline CDR1 SGHTA, CDR2 FQGNSA. V lost 6 bases, J lost 5 bases, and 9 bases stayed unmatched.

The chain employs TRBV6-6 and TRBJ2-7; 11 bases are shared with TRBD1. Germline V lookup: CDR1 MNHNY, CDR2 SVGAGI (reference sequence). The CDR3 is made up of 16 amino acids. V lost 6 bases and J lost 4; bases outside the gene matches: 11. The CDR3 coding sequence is TGTGCCAGCAGAGAGGGGACAGGGGGTTTGAAGTACGAGCAGTACTTC. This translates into CASREGTGGLKYEQYF.

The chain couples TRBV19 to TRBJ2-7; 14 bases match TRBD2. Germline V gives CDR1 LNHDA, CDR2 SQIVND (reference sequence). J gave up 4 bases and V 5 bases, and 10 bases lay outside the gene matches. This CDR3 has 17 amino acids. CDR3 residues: CASSSGLAGGSKYEQYF. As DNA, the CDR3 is TGTGCCAGTAGTTCAGGACTAGCGGGAGGCTCGAAGTACGAGCAGTACTTC.

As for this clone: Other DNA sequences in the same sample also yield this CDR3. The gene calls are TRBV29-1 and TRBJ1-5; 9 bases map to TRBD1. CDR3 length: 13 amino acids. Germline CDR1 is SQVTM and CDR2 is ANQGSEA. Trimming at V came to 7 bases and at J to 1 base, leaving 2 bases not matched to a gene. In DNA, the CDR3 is TGCAGCGCGGGACAGGGCAGCAATCAGCCCCAGCATTTT. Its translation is CSAGQGSNQPQHF.

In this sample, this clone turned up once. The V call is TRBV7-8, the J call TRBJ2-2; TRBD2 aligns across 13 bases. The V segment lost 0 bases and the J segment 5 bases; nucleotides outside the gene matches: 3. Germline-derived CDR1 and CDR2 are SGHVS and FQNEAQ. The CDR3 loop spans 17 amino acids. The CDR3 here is CASSLARTSGGTGELFF. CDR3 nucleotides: TGTGCCAGCAGCTTAGCCAGGACTAGCGGGGGAACCGGGGAGCTGTTTTTT.

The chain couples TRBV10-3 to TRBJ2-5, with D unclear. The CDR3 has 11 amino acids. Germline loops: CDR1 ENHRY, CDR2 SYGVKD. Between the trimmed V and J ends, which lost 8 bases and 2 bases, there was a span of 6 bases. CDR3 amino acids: CAISRQETQYF. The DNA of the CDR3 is TGTGCCATCTCGCGACAAGAGACCCAGTACTTC.

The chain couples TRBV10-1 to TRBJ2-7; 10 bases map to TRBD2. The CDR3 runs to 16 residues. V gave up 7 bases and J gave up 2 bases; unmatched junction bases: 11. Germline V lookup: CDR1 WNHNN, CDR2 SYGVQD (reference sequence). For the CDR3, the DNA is TGCGCCAGCACCGAGGGGGGGACTAGCGAACCCTACGAGCAGTACTTC. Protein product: CASTEGGTSEPYEQYF.

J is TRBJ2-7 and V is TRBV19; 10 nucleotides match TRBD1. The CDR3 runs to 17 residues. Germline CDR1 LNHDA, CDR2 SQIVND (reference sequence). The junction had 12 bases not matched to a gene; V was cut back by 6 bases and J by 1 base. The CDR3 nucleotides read TGTGCCAGTAGAGTTGGCCAACCGGGACAGGGGTCCTACGAGCAGTACTTC. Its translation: CASRVGQPGQGSYEQYF.

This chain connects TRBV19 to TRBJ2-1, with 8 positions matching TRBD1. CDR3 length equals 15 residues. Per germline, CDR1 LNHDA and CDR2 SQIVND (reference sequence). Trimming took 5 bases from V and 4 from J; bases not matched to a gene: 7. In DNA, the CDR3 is TGTGCCAGTAGTGACCGACAGGGGAATTACAATGAGCAGTTCTTC. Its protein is CASSDRQGNYNEQFF.

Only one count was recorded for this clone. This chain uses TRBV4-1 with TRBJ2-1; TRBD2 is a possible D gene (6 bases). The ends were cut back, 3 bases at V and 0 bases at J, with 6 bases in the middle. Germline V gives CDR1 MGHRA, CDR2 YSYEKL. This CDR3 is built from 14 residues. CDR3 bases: TGCGCCAGCAGCCAGGAGGGCTCCTACAATGAGCAGTTCTTC. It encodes CASSQEGSYNEQFF.

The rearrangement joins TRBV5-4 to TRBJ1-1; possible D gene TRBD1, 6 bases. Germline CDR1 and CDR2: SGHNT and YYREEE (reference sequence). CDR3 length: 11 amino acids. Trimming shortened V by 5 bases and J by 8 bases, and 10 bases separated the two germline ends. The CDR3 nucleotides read TGTGCCAGCAGTACAGGGCGCGAAGCTTTCTTT. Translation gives CASSTGREAFF.

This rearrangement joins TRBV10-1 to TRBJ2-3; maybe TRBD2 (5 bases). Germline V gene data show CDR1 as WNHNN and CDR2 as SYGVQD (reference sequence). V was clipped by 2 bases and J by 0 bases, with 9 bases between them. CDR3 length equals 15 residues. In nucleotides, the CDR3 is TGCGCCAGCAGTGAGCCCGGGGATAGCACAGATACGCAGTATTTT. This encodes CASSEPGDSTDTQYF.

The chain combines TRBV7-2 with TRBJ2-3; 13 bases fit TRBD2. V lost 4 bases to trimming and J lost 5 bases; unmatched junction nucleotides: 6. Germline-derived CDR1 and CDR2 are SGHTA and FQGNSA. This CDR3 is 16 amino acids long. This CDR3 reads CASSSRTSGGEDTQYF. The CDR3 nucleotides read TGTGCCAGCAGCTCCCGGACTAGCGGGGGTGAAGATACGCAGTATTTT.

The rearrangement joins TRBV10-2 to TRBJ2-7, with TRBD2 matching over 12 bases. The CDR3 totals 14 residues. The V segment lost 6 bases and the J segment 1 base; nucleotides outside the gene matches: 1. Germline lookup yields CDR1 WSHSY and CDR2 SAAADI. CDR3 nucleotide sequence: TGCGCCAGCAGACTAGCGGGGGGTTCCTACGAGCAGTACTTC. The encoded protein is CASRLAGGSYEQYF.

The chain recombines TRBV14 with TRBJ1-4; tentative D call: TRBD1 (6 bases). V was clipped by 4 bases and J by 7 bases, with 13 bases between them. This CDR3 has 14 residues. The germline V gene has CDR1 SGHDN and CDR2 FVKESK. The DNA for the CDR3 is TGTGCCAGCAGCCGTTGGGGGCGGAGTGAAAAACTGTTTTTT. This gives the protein CASSRWGRSEKLFF.

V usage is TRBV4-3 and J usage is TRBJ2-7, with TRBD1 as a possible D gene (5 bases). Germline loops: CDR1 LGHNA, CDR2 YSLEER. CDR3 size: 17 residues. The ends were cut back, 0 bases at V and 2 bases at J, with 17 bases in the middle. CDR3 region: CASSQDPPTARAYEQYF. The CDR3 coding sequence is TGCGCCAGCAGCCAAGACCCCCCAACGGCCAGGGCCTACGAGCAGTACTTC.

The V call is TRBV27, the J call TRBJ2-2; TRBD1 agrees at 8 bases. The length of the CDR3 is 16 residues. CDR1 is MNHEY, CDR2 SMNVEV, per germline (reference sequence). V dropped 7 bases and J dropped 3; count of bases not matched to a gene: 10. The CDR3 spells CASTSPGQGDTGELFF. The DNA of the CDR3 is TGTGCCAGCACCTCCCCAGGACAGGGCGACACCGGGGAGCTGTTTTTT.

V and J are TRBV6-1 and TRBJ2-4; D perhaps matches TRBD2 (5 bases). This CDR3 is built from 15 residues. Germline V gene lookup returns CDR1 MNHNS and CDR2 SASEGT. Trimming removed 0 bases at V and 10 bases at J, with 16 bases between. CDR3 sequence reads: CASSEARGTVAIQYF. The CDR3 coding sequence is TGTGCCAGCAGTGAAGCCCGGGGTACAGTTGCTATTCAGTACTTC.

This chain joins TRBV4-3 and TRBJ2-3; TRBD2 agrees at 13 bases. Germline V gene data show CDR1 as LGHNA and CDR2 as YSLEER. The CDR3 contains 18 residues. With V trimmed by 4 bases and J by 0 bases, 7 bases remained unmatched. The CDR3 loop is CASSRKLAGGSSTDTQYF. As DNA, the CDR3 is TGCGCCAGCAGCCGGAAACTAGCGGGGGGGAGTAGCACAGATACGCAGTATTTT.

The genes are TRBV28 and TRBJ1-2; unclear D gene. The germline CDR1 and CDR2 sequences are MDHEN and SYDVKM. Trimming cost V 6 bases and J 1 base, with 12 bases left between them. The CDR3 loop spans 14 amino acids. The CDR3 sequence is CASRKRRLNYGYTF. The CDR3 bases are TGTGCCAGCAGAAAAAGGAGACTTAACTATGGCTACACCTTC.

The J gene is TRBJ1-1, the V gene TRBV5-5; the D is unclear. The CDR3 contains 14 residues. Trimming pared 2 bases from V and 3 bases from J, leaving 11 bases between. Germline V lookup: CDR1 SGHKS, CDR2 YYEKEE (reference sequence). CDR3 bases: TGTGCCAGCAGCTTCACCTTGCGGGACACTGAAGCTTTCTTT. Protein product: CASSFTLRDTEAFF. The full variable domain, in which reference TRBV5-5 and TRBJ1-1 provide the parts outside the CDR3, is DAGVTQSPTHLIKTRGQQVTLRCSPISGHKSVSWYQQVLGQGPQFIFQYYEKEERGRGNFPDRFSARQFPNYSSELNVNALLLGDSALYLCASSFTLRDTEAFFGQGTRLTVV.

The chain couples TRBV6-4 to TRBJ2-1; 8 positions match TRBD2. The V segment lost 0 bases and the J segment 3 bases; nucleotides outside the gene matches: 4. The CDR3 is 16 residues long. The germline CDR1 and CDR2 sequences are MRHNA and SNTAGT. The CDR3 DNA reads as TGTGCCAGCAGTGACTCCCCCGGGGGGGGCTACAATGAGCAGTTCTTC. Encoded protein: CASSDSPGGGYNEQFF.

This chain's CDR3 is CAWSPFTGVVANTEAFF. CDR3 nucleotide sequence: TGTGCCTGGAGCCCCTTCACAGGGGTCGTCGCTAACACTGAAGCTTTCTTT. V and J are TRBV30 and TRBJ1-1; 7 bases fit TRBD1. The germline V gene has CDR1 GTSNPN and CDR2 SVGIG (reference sequence). Trimming took 3 bases from V and 2 from J; bases not matched to a gene: 15. The CDR3 loop spans 17 amino acids.

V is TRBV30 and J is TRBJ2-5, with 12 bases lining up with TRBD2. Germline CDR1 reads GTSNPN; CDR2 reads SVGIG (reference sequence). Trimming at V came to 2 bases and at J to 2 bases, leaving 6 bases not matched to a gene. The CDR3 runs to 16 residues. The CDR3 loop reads CAWSLGLAGNQETQYF. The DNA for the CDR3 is TGTGCCTGGAGTTTAGGACTAGCGGGGAATCAAGAGACCCAGTACTTC. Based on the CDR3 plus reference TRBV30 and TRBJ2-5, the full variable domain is SQTIHQWPATLVQPVGSPLSLECTVEGTSNPNLYWYRQAAGRGLQLLFYSVGIGQISSEVPQNLSASRPQDRQFILSSKKLLLSDSGFYLCAWSLGLAGNQETQYFGPGTRLLVL.

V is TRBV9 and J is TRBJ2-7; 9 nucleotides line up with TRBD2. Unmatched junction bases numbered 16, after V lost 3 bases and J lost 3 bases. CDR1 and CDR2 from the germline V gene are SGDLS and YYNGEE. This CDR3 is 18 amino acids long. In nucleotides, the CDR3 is TGTGCCAGCAGCGGGGCCTTCGTTGGGGCTAGCGGGATCTACGAGCAGTACTTC. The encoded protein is CASSGAFVGASGIYEQYF. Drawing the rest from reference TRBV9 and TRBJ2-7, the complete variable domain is DSGVTQTPKHLITATGQRVTLRCSPRSGDLSVYWYQQSLDQGLQFLIQYYNGEERAKGNILERFSAQQFPDLHSELNLSSLELGDSALYFCASSGAFVGASGIYEQYFGPGTRLTVT.

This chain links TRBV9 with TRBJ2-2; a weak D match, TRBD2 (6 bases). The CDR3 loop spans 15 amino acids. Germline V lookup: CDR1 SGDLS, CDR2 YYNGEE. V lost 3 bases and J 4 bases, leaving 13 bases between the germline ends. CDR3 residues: CASSAGLITTGELFF. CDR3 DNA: TGTGCCAGCAGCGCCGGACTAATCACCACCGGGGAGCTGTTTTTT.

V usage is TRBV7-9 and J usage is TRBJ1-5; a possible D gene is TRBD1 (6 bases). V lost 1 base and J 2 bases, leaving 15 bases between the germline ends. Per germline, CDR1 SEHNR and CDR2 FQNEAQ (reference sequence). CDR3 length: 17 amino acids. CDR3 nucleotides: TGTGCCAGCAGCTTAGTTGGGGGCGGGCGAGGCAATCAGCCCCAGCATTTT. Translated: CASSLVGGGRGNQPQHF.

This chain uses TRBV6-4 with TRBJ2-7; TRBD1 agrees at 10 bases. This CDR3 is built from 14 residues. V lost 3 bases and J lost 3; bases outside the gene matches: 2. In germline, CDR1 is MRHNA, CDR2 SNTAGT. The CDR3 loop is CASSEWTGGYEQYF. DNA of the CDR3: TGTGCCAGCAGTGAATGGACAGGGGGCTACGAGCAGTACTTC.

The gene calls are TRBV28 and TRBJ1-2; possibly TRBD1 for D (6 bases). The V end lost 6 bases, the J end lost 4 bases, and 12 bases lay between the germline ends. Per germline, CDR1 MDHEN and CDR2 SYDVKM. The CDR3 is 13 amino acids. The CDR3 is CASRQGYIYGYTF. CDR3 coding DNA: TGTGCCAGCAGACAGGGCTATATCTATGGCTACACCTTC.